These T cell receptor beta chains were read from a single sample in a study of blood T cells in healthy people across ages. TCRdb reprocessed the 5' RACE reads via MiXCR and lists one record per CDR3 protein. The repertoire includes 950,000 to 1,200,000 distinct CDR3 sequences, 30% to 40% of them detected once, and about 12% sits in the top ten. Sequencing used blood. These receptors originate from a man younger than 30 in good health. Each CDR3 is given with its conserved first and last residue. A D gene is named only where the DNA matches it firmly. Clone size is given for some rows only: seen once, a few or many times, or a class if the clone is expanded.

d_call,v_call,j_call,clone_size,cdr3_aa,cdr3_nt
-,TRBV7-9,TRBJ1-1,-,CASSLMREEAFF,TGTGCCAGCAGCTTAATGCGGGAAGAAGCTTTCTTT
-,TRBV9,TRBJ2-3,-,CASSFTDAQYF,TGTGCCAGCAGCTTTACAGATGCGCAGTATTTT
-,TRBV4-2,TRBJ1-1,-,CASSQGFRGTNTEAFF,TGTGCCAGCAGCCAAGGATTTCGGGGCACGAACACTGAAGCTTTCTTT
-,TRBV5-1,TRBJ2-7,many,CASSKTSYEQYF,TGCGCCAGCAGCAAGACCTCCTACGAGCAGTACTTC
TRBD1,TRBV27,TRBJ2-3,-,CASTNGGQGWTDAQYF,TGTGCCAGCACGAATGGAGGACAGGGGTGGACAGATGCGCAGTATTTT
-,TRBV6-5,TRBJ2-1,-,CASSSSPGDRNEQFF,TGTGCCAGCAGCTCCTCCCCGGGGGATAGGAATGAGCAGTTCTTC
-,TRBV3-1,TRBJ1-1,-,CASSQALGTISNTEAFF,TGTGCCAGCAGCCAGGCACTAGGGACTATTTCGAACACTGAAGCTTTCTTT
-,TRBV20-1,TRBJ1-2,-,CSARGARGRNYGYTF,TGCAGTGCTAGAGGGGCGAGGGGGAGGAACTATGGCTACACCTTC
TRBD2,TRBV28,TRBJ2-1,-,CASSLVAGIHNEQFF,TGTGCCAGCAGTTTAGTAGCGGGGATACACAATGAGCAGTTCTTC
-,TRBV4-1,TRBJ2-7,few,CASSQDPLNYEQYF,TGCGCCAGCAGCCAAGATCCCCTCAACTACGAGCAGTACTTC
TRBD1,TRBV7-6,TRBJ2-4,-,CASSLGTGIAKNIQYF,TGTGCCAGCAGCTTAGGGACAGGGATAGCCAAAAACATTCAGTACTTC
TRBD2,TRBV3-1,TRBJ2-7,-,CASSQESLAGGPSYNEQYF,TGTGCCAGCAGCCAAGAATCACTAGCGGGGGGTCCCTCATACAATGAGCAGTACTTC
-,TRBV20-1,TRBJ1-5,once,CSARDAGGGTSNQPQHF,TGCAGTGCTAGAGATGCTGGAGGGGGGACCAGCAATCAGCCCCAGCATTTT
TRBD2,TRBV7-2,TRBJ2-7,few,CASSLDGTNSNNEQYF,TGTGCCAGCAGCTTAGACGGGACTAACTCGAACAATGAGCAGTACTTC
-,TRBV20-1,TRBJ1-2,many,CSAGRVTGYSYTF,TGCAGTGCTGGCCGCGTAACAGGGTATAGCTACACCTTC
TRBD1,TRBV5-1,TRBJ2-2,few,CASSQTGTGGSTGELFF,TGCGCCAGCAGCCAGACTGGGACAGGGGGTAGCACCGGGGAGCTGTTTTTT